This record looks at one TCR beta chain sequence and its context. Its specificity is not known. 13 Jbeta primers and 60 Vbeta primers were used for the PCR. Sequenced by immunoSEQ multiplex PCR; TCRdb stores in-frame clones only, minus some. Among about 160,000 clones listed, roughly 80% were seen once. The data stem from a study of cytomegalovirus exposure and HLA in healthy donors. The CDR3 spans 16 residues. CDR1 is SGDLS and CDR2 is YYNGEE in the germline V gene. After removal of 0 bases from V and 4 bases from J, the junction contained 7 bases not matched to a gene. Findings of the study overall: In a later analysis, HLA-associated TCR beta chains were more clonally expanded than equally common others. Some V segments, including TRBV6-2 and TRBV6-3, were excluded as indistinguishable. There was a cluster of highly shared sequence variants that was likely a sequencing artifact.

The genes are TRBV9 and TRBJ1-2; TRBD1 matches 9 bases. Specimen: PBMCs. This sequence was found in a man aged 25 to 40 in good health and CMV-seronegative. DNA for the CDR3: TGTGCCAGCAGCGTAGAGGGGACAGGGAAGGGCTATGGCTACACCTTC. Translating gives CASSVEGTGKGYGYTF.